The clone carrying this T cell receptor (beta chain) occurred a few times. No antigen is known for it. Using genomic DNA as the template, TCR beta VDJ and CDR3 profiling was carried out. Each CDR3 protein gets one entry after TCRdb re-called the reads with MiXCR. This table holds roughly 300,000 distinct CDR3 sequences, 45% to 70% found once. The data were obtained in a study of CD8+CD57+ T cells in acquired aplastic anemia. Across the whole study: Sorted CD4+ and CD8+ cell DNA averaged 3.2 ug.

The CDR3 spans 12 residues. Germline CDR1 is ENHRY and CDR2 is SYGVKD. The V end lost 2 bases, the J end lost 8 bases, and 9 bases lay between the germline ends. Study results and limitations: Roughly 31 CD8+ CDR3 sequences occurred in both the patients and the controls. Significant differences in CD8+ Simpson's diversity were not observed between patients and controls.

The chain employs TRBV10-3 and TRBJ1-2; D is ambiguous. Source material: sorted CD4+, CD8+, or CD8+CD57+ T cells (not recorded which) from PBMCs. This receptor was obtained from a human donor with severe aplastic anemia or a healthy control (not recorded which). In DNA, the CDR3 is TGTGCCATCAGTGAGGTAGGGAGCGGCTACACCTTC. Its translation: CAISEVGSGYTF.